What follows are 9 T cell receptor beta chains derived from one specimen sequenced in a study of blood T cell repertoires in COVID-19. Here immunoSEQ multiplex PCR was the method, and the copy in TCRdb shows in-frame clones only, minus some. Among tens of thousands of clones listed, almost 95% were seen once. The sample comprised peripheral blood. Receptor source: a woman aged 60-75 years with active COVID-19.

The table lists this clone with a few counts. The rearrangement joins TRBV10-1 to TRBJ2-3, with 9 positions matching TRBD1. V shed 5 bases, J shed 6 bases, and the junction held 12 bases outside the gene matches. CDR1 and CDR2 (germline): WNHNN, SYGVQD (reference sequence). The length of the CDR3 is 16 residues. CDR3 region: CASSPRRGTGNDTQYF. The CDR3 DNA reads TGCGCCAGCAGTCCCAGGAGGGGGACAGGGAATGATACGCAGTATTTT.

The chain has TRBV6-6 and TRBJ1-5; unclear D gene. CDR3 length: 14 residues. Looked up from germline, CDR1 is MNHNY and CDR2 is SVGAGI (reference sequence). Trimming removed 8 bases from V and 9 bases from J, with 20 bases in between. The DNA of the CDR3 is TGTGCCAGCTTAGAATCAGGAGCCGAGGGGCCCCAGCATTTT. This translates into CASLESGAEGPQHF.

The chain employs TRBV3-1 (or the pseudogene TRBV3-2) and TRBJ2-2; 8 bases are a match to TRBD1. The CDR3 consists of 15 residues. CDR1 LGHDT and CDR2 YNNKEL come from the germline V gene (reference sequence). V was clipped by 5 bases and J by 4 bases; unmatched bases: 6. The chain's CDR3 is CASSGRTGGTGELFF. CDR3 DNA: TGTGCCAGCAGCGGCCGCACAGGGGGCACCGGGGAGCTGTTTTTT.

The chain employs TRBV3-1 (or the pseudogene TRBV3-2) and TRBJ1-1, with unresolved D. The CDR3 contains 14 residues. With 5 bases removed from V and 4 bases from J, the gap between germline ends came to 14 bases. Germline V gives CDR1 LGHDT, CDR2 YNNKEL (reference sequence). The CDR3 nucleotides read TGTGCCAGCAGCACCCGACTGGGGAGCACTGAAGCTTTCTTT. This sequence encodes CASSTRLGSTEAFF.

CDR3 nucleotide sequence: TGCGCCAGCGACACCGGGGGGCTAGCGGGAGTAGATACGCAGTATTTT. This encodes CASDTGGLAGVDTQYF. The rearrangement uses TRBV5-1 and TRBJ2-3; 10 bases align to TRBD2. Germline CDR1 is SGHRS and CDR2 is YFSETQ. V lost 7 bases to trimming and J lost 5 bases; unmatched junction nucleotides: 13. This CDR3 is built from 16 residues.

The CDR3 is CASSPQGTNTEAFF. As DNA, the CDR3 is TGTGCCAGCAGTCCACAGGGGACGAACACTGAAGCTTTCTTT. The V gene is TRBV5-5, the J gene TRBJ1-1, with 7 bases matching TRBD1. With 5 bases clipped from V and 1 base from J, the junction kept 5 bases outside the gene matches. Germline assignment: CDR1 SGHKS and CDR2 YYEKEE (reference sequence). The CDR3 is made up of 14 amino acids.

The sample holds one count of this clone. The V and J genes are TRBV6-5 and TRBJ1-2; D not certain. This CDR3 has 13 residues. V was cut by 6 bases and J by 2 bases, with 10 bases left in between. CDR1 MNHEY and CDR2 SVGAGI come from the germline V gene. In nucleotides, the CDR3 is TGTGCCAGCAGGCCCCCCGCGAACTATGGCTACACCTTC. Translated: CASRPPANYGYTF.

The J gene is TRBJ2-1, the V gene TRBV9, with TRBD2 as a possible D gene (5 bases). Germline CDR1 reads SGDLS; CDR2 reads YYNGEE. CDR3 length: 16 residues. The V end was cut by 0 bases, the J end by 0 bases, with 10 bases between. CDR3 sequence (DNA): TGTGCCAGCAGCGTAGCGGACTTTAGCTCCTACAATGAGCAGTTCTTC. Translation gives CASSVADFSSYNEQFF.

Worth noting for this clone: One junction end disagrees with the germline gene, perhaps due to a read error. The gene calls are TRBV10-3 and TRBJ2-7, with 7 bases lining up with TRBD2. Germline V gene sequence: CDR1 ENHRY, CDR2 SYGVKD. This CDR3 has 12 residues. CDR3 in DNA: TGTGCCACCACTAGGGAGGGATACGGGCAGTACTTC. This codes for CATTREGYGQYF.